This T cell receptor beta chain came from a study of CD8+CD57+ T cells in acquired aplastic anemia. Study outcomes and limitations: The study found no significant CD8+ Simpson's diversity difference between patients and controls.

This clonotype was seen a few times. Its antigen is unknown. This CDR3 region has 17 residues. Looked up from germline, CDR1 is SGHAT and CDR2 is FQNNGV. Germline trimming cut 1 base from V and 1 base from J; bases unmatched to any gene: 7. The patients chosen for sequencing had shown expansion of CD8+CD57+ cells (detected by flow cytometry). The diagnosis in all patients was severe acquired aplastic anemia. The template for TCR beta VDJ and CDR3 sequence profiling was genomic DNA. One entry per CDR3 protein, called by TCRdb with MiXCR from the reads. Seen here are approximately 470,000 distinct CDR3 sequences, around 33% observed once, and the top ten hold around 0.82%.

Source material: sorted CD4+, CD8+, or CD8+CD57+ T cells (not recorded which) from PBMCs. The source of this sequence is a human donor with aplastic anemia. The chain couples TRBV11-2 to TRBJ2-7; TRBD2 matches 10 bases. This CDR3 reads CASSLGALAGVSYEQYF. CDR3 in DNA: TGTGCCAGCAGCTTAGGAGCTCTAGCGGGGGTGTCCTACGAGCAGTACTTC.